This TCR beta chain originates from a study of blood T cell repertoires in COVID-19. Background on the study: Collection of acute and convalescent COVID-19 samples took place in the United States, Italy and Spain.

Those who participated ranged in age from roughly 18 to 90 years and resided in about two dozen US areas. People in the exposed group encountered a COVID-19 case within 2 weeks before entering the study. There are 13 residues in the CDR3. The ends were cut back, 7 bases at V and 3 bases at J, with 11 bases in the middle. Germline CDR1 and CDR2: MNHEY and SMNVEV (reference sequence). TCRdb's copy holds only in-frame clones and misses some; the assay was immunoSEQ multiplex PCR. The sample holds around 140,000 clones; roughly 90% are singletons and the top ten take approximately 4.3%. The chain recombines TRBV27 with TRBJ2-3, with a weak D call TRBD1 (5 bases). This TCR came from a woman in her thirties or forties who had been exposed to COVID-19. Sequenced material: PBMCs or T cells enriched from blood (not recorded which). The CDR3 nucleotides are TGTGCCAGCACCCACAGGAATACAGATACGCAGTATTTT. The encoded protein is CASTHRNTDTQYF.